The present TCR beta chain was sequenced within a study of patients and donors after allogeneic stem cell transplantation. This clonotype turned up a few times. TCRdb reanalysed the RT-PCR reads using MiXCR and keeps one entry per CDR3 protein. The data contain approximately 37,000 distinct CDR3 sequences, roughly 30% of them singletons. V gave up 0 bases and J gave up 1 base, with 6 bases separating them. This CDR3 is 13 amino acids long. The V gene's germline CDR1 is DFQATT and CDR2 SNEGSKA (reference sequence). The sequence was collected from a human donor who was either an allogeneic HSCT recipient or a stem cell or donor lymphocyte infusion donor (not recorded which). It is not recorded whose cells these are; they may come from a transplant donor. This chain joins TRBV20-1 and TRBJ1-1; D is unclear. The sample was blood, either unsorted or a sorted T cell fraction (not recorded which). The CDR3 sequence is CSARDVGNTEAFF. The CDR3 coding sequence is TGCAGTGCTAGAGATGTTGGGAACACTGAAGCTTTCTTT.